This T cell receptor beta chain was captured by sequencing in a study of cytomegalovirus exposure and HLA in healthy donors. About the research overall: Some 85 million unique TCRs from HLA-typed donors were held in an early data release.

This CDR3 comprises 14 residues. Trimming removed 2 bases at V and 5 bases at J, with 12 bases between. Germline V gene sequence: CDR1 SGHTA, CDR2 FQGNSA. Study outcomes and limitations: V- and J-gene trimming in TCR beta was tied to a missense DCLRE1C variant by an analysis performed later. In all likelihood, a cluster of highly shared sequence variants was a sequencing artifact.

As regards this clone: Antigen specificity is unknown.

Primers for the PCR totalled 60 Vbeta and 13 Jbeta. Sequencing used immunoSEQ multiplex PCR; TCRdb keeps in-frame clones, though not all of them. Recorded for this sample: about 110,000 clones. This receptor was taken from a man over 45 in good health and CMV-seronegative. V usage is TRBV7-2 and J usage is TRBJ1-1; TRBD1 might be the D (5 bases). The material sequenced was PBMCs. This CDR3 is CASSLHQGGTEAFF. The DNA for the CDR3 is TGTGCCAGCAGCTTACACCAGGGTGGTACTGAAGCTTTCTTT.